This T cell receptor beta chain was sequenced during a study of T cell responses to AZD1222 COVID-19 vaccine. Study-level points and caveats: Per reports, nearly half of all spike-specific TCRs target regions that are unmutated in variants.

The V gene lost 2 bases and the J gene lost 0 bases, with 4 bases spanning the gap. The CDR3 totals 13 residues. In germline, CDR1 is LNHDA, CDR2 SQIVND (reference sequence). Worth noting for this clone: Its cognate antigen is unknown.

The table came from immunoSEQ multiplex PCR; TCRdb's copy has only in-frame clones and leaves some out. The sample records 100,000 or so clones, 75% to 90% being singletons. The input for sequencing was peripheral blood, taken 28 days after the second AZD1222 dose. This sequence was found in an adult who received the AZD1222 COVID-19 vaccine. The chain employs TRBV19 and TRBJ1-1; no firm D call. Here the CDR3 reads CASSISLNTEAFF. CDR3 sequence (DNA): TGTGCCAGTAGTATAAGTCTGAACACTGAAGCTTTCTTT.